These 18 T cell receptor beta chains originate from one sample sequenced in a study of monozygotic twins with inflammatory bowel disease. TCRdb re-called the 5' RACE reads; one entry per CDR3 protein, DNA not given. The record lists around 200,000 distinct CDR3 sequences, of which the ten most abundant hold approximately 1.6%. The sequencing input was blood. All receptors come from a human donor with ulcerative colitis or Crohn's disease, or a healthy co-twin of an affected twin (not recorded which).

The chain combines TRBV20-1 with TRBJ1-2; with no DNA, the TCRdb D assignment of TRBD1 cannot be verified. Germline CDR1 DFQATT, CDR2 SNEGSKA (reference sequence). The CDR3 has 11 amino acids. The CDR3 here is CSADDRAGYTF.

The chain is built from TRBV3-1 and TRBJ1-5. CDR1 and CDR2 from the germline V gene are LGHDT and YNNKEL (reference sequence). This CDR3 spans 14 amino acids. CDR3 protein: CASSHSIGNQPQHF.

V usage is TRBV9 and J usage is TRBJ1-2; TCRdb's assignment of TRBD1 cannot be checked, as there is no DNA. The V gene's germline CDR1 is SGDLS and CDR2 YYNGEE. CDR3 length: 14 amino acids. CDR3 in amino acids: CASSVDQGNYGYTF.

The rearrangement uses TRBV7-2 and TRBJ1-5; TCRdb outputs TRBD1, but without DNA this stays unchecked. CDR1 SGHTA and CDR2 FQGNSA come from the germline V gene. This CDR3 is 16 amino acids long. CDR3 residues: CASSLYSQGGGQPQHF.

The chain uses TRBV11-2 and TRBJ2-5. In germline, CDR1 is SGHAT, CDR2 FQNNGV. CDR3 length equals 14 residues. CDR3 region: CASSPTGFQETQYF.

The V gene is TRBV2, the J gene TRBJ1-3; TCRdb selects TRBD1, and the lack of DNA leaves this call unchecked. CDR1 is SNHLY and CDR2 is FYNNEI in the germline V gene. The CDR3 sequence is 15 residues long. CDR3 residues: CASSVIGGAGNTIYF. The variable domain in full, completed from reference TRBV2 and TRBJ1-3, reads EPEVTQTPSHQVTQMGQEVILRCVPISNHLYFYWYRQILGQKVEFLVSFYNNEISEKSEIFDDQFSVERPDGSNFTLKIRSTKLEDSAMYFCASSVIGGAGNTIYFGEGSWLTVV.

This chain joins TRBV12-3 or TRBV12-4 and TRBJ1-3. The CDR3 contains 15 residues. CDR3 protein: CASSLDSFSGNTIYF.

The rearrangement links TRBV3-1 to TRBJ1-5; as DNA is missing, the TRBD1 call by TCRdb cannot be tested. The length of the CDR3 is 15 residues. Per germline, CDR1 LGHDT and CDR2 YNNKEL (reference sequence). The CDR3 sequence: CASSLRTGPNQPQHF.

The chain combines TRBV7-9 with TRBJ2-4; the TCRdb call, TRBD1, lacks DNA for checking. The germline CDR1 and CDR2 sequences are SEHNR and FQNEAQ (reference sequence). CDR3 length equals 15 residues. This chain's CDR3 is CASSLAEVFGSAPYF.

This chain's CDR3 is CASSETGQNNQPQHF. The chain has TRBV2 and TRBJ1-5; the D call from TCRdb, TRBD1, cannot be confirmed without DNA. Germline V gene sequence: CDR1 SNHLY, CDR2 FYNNEI. This CDR3 spans 15 amino acids.

The chain uses TRBV4-1 and TRBJ1-5. This CDR3 is built from 14 residues. CDR1 and CDR2 (germline): MGHRA, YSYEKL. CDR3 protein: CASSQLSSNQPQHF.

The genes are TRBV15 and TRBJ1-1; TCRdb's D call of TRBD1 is untestable without DNA. CDR1 is LNHNV and CDR2 is YYDKDF in the germline V gene (reference sequence). The CDR3 totals 13 residues. CDR3 in amino acids: CATSSRGNTEAFF. Combining the CDR3 with reference TRBV15 and TRBJ1-1 gives the whole variable domain DAMVIQNPRYQVTQFGKPVTLSCSQTLNHNVMYWYQQKSSQAPKLLFHYYDKDFNNEADTPDNFQSRRPNTSFCFLDIRSPGLGDTAMYLCATSSRGNTEAFFGQGTRLTVV.

The chain carries TRBV10-3 and TRBJ1-1; TCRdb's D call of TRBD1 is untestable without DNA. CDR1 is ENHRY, CDR2 SYGVKD, per germline. The CDR3 runs 16 residues. CDR3 residues: CAISPSRRGRNTEAFF.

The J gene is TRBJ1-1, the V gene TRBV25-1; TCRdb's assignment of TRBD1 cannot be checked, as there is no DNA. The CDR3 has 13 residues. CDR1 and CDR2 from the germline V gene are MGHDK and SYGVNS. The CDR3 loop reads CASAKGVRTEAFF.

The chain couples TRBV7-9 to TRBJ1-3. CDR3 size: 15 residues. Germline values: CDR1 SEHNR, CDR2 FQNEAQ (reference sequence). This CDR3 is CASSLGPLSGNTIYF.

V is TRBV12-3 or TRBV12-4 and J is TRBJ1-2; the TRBD1 assignment by TCRdb is unverifiable without DNA. The CDR3 covers 13 residues. The CDR3 protein is CASRGTANYGYTF.

This chain uses TRBV7-9 with TRBJ1-2; TCRdb calls TRBD1, which cannot be checked without DNA. The CDR3 extends over 13 amino acids. The germline V gene encodes CDR1 SEHNR and CDR2 FQNEAQ (reference sequence). The CDR3 sequence is CASSLQGADGYTF.

The chain uses TRBV3-1 and TRBJ2-1; the TCRdb call, TRBD2, lacks DNA for checking. Germline CDR1 is LGHDT and CDR2 is YNNKEL (reference sequence). The CDR3 length is 14 residues. CDR3 loop: CASSVTSGGGEQFF.